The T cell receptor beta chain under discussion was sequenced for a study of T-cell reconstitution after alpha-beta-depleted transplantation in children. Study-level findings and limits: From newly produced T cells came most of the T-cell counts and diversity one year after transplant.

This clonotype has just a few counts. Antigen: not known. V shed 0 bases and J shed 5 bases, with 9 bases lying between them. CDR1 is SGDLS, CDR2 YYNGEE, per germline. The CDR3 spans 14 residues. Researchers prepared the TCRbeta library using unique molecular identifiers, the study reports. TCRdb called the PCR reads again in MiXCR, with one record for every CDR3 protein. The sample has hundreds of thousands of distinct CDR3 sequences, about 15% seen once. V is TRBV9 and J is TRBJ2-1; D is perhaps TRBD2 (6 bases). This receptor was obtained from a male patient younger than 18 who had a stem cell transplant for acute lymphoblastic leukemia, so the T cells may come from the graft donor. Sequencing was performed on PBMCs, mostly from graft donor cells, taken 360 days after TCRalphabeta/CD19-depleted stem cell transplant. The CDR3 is CASSVGLAHNEQFF. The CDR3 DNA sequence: TGTGCCAGCAGCGTAGGTCTAGCGCACAATGAGCAGTTCTTC.